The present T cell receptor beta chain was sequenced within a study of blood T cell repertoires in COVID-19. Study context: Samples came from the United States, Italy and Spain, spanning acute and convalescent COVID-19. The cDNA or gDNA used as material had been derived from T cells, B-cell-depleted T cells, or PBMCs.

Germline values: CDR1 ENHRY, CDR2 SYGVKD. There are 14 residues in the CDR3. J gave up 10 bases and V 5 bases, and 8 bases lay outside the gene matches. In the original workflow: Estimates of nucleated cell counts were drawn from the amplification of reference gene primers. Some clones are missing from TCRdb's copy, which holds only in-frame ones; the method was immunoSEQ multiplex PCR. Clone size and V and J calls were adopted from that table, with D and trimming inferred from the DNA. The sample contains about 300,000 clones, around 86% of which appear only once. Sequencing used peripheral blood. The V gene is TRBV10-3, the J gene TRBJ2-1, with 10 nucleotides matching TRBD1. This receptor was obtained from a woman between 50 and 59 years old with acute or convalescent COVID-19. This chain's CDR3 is CAISPGTGVREQFF. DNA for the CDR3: TGTGCCATCAGTCCCGGGACAGGGGTTCGAGAGCAGTTCTTC.